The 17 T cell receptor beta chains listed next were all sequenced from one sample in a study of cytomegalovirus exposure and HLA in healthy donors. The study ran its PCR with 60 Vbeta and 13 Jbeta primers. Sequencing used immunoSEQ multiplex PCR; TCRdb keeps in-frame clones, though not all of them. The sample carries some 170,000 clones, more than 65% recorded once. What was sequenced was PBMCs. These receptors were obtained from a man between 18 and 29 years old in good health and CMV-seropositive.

CDR3 sequence reads: CASSQVQGAKNIQYF. The CDR3 DNA reads as TGCGCCAGCAGCCAAGTGCAGGGGGCCAAAAACATTCAGTACTTC. The genes are TRBV4-1 and TRBJ2-4, with D possibly being TRBD1 (6 bases). The V and J ends lost 1 base and 1 base respectively, with 8 bases between them. The CDR3 sequence is 15 residues long. Germline lookup yields CDR1 MGHRA and CDR2 YSYEKL.

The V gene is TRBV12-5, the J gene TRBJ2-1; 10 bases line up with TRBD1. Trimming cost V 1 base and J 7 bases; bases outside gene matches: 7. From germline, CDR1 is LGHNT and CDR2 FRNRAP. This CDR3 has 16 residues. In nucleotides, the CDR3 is TGTGCTAGTGGTTTGGGAGCCGGGACAGGGGCTAATGAGCAGTTCTTC. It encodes CASGLGAGTGANEQFF.

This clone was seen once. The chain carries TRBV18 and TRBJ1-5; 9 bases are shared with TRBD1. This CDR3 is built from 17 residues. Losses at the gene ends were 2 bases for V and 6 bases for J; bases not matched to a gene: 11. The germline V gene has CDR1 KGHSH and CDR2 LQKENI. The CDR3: CASSPGRQQGAAQPQHF. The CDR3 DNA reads TGTGCCAGCTCACCAGGTCGACAACAGGGGGCAGCTCAGCCCCAGCATTTT.

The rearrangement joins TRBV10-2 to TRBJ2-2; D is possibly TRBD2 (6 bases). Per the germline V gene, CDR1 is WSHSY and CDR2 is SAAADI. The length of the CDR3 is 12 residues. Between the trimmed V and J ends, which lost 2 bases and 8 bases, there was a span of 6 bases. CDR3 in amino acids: CASSEGRGELFF. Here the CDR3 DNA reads TGCGCCAGCAGTGAGGGGAGGGGGGAGCTGTTTTTT.

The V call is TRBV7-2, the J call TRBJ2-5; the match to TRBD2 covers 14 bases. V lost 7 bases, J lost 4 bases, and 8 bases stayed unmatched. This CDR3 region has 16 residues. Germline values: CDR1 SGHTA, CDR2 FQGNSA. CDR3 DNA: TGTGCCAGCACACCGGGACTAGCGGGAGTGGGAGAGACCCAGTACTTC. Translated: CASTPGLAGVGETQYF. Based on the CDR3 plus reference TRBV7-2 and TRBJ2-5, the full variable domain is GAGVSQSPSNKVTEKGKDVELRCDPISGHTALYWYRQSLGQGLEFLIYFQGNSAPDKSGLPSDRFSAERTGGSVSTLTIQRTQQEDSAVYLCASTPGLAGVGETQYFGPGTRLLVL.

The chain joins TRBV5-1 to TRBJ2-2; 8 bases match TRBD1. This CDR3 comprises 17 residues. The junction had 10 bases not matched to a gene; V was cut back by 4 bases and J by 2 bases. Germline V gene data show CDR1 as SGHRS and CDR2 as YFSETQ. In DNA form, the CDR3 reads TGCGCCAGCAGCCTAGACCCGGGACAGGCCAACACCGGGGAGCTGTTTTTT. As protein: CASSLDPGQANTGELFF.

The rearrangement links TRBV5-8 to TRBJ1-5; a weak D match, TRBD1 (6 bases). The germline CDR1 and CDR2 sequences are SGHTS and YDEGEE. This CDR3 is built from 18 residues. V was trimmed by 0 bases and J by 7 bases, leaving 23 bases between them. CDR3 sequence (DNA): TGTGCCAGCAGCTTGGAGGCACGGTTAAGGGGGTCCGGACAGCCCCAGCATTTT. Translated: CASSLEARLRGSGQPQHF.

The CDR3 DNA is TGTGCCAGCAGTGAACCGGGACAGGGTGCAAAGCAGTACTTC. It encodes CASSEPGQGAKQYF. This chain joins TRBV6-1 and TRBJ2-7, with TRBD1 identical over 9 bases. Germline V gives CDR1 MNHNS, CDR2 SASEGT. The CDR3 is 14 amino acids. V shed 2 bases and J 8 bases; nucleotides not matched to a gene: 7.

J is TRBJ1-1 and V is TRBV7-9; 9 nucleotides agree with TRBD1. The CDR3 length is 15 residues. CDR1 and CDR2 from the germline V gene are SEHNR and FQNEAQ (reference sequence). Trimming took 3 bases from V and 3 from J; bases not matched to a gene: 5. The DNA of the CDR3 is TGTGCCAGCAGCTTGGACAGGGGAGTCGACACTGAAGCTTTCTTT. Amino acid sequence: CASSLDRGVDTEAFF.

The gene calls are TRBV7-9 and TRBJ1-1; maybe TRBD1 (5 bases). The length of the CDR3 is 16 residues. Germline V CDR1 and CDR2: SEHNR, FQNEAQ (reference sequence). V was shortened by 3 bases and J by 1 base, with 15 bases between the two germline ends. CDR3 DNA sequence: TGTGCCAGCAGCTTGGGTCGGGGCGGGAAGAACACTGAAGCTTTCTTT. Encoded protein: CASSLGRGGKNTEAFF.

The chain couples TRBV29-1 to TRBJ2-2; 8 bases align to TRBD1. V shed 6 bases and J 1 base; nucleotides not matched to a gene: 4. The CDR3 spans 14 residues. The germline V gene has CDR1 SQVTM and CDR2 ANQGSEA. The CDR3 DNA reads TGCAGCGTAAGACAGGGGCAGAACACCGGGGAGCTGTTTTTT. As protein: CSVRQGQNTGELFF.

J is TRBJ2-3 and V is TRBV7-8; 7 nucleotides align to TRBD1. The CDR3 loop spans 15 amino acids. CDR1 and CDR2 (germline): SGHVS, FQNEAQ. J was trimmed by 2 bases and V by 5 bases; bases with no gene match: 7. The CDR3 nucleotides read TGTGCCAGCAGCGTAGGGACAGCCCCCACAGATACGCAGTATTTT. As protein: CASSVGTAPTDTQYF. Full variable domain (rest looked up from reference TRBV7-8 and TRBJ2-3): GAGVSQSPRYKVAKRGQDVALRCDPISGHVSLFWYQQALGQGPEFLTYFQNEAQLDKSGLPSDRFFAERPEGSVSTLKIQRTQQEDSAVYLCASSVGTAPTDTQYFGPGTRLTVL.

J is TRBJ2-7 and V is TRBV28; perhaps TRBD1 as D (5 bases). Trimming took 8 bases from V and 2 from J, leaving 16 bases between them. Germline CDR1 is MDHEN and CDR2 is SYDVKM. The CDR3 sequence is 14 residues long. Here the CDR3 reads CASRSPGQAYEQYF. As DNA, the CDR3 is TGTGCCAGCCGCTCCCCCGGACAAGCCTACGAGCAGTACTTC.

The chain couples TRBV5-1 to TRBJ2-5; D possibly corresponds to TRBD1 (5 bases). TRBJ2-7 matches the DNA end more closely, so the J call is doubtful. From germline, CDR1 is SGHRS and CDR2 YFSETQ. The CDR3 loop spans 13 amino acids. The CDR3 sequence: CASSLGRDDEQYF. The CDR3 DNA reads TGCGCCAGCAGCTTGGGCAGGGATGACGAGCAGTACTTC.

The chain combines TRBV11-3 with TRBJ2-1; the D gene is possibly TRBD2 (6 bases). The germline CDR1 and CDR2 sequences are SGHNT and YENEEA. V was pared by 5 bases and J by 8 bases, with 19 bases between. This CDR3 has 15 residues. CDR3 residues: CASSDTGLNFDEQFF. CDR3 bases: TGTGCCAGCAGCGACACGGGACTCAATTTCGATGAGCAGTTCTTC.

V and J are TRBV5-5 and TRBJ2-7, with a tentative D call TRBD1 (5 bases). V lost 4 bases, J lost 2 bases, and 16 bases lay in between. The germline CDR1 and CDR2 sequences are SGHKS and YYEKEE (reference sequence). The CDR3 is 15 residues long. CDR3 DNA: TGTGCCAGCAGCCTAAGCGCAGGGAATACCTACGAGCAGTACTTC. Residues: CASSLSAGNTYEQYF.

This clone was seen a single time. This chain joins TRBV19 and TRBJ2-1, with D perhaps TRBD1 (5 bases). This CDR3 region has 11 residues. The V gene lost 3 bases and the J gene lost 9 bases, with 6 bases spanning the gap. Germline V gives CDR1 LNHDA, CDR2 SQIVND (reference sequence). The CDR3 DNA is TGTGCCAGTAGTATCCAGGGTGAGCAGTTCTTC. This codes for CASSIQGEQFF.